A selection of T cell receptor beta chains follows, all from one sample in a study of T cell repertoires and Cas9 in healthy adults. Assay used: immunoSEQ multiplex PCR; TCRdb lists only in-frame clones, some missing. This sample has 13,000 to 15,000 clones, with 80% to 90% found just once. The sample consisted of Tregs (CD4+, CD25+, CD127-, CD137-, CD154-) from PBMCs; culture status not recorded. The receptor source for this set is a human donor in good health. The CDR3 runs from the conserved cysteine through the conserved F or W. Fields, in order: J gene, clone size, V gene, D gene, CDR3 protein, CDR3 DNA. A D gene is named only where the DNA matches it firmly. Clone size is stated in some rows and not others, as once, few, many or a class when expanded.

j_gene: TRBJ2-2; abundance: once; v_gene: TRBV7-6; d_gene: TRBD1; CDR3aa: CASKPGDRRAGELFF; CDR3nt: TGTGCCAGCAAACCGGGGGACAGGCGGGCCGGGGAGCTGTTTTTT
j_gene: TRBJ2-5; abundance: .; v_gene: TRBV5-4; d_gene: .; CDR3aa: CASSHTGLETQYF; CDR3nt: TGTGCCAGCAGCCACACAGGGTTGGAGACCCAGTACTTC
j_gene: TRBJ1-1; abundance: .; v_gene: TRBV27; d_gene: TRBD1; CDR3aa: CASSPPGQLNTEAFF; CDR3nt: TGTGCCAGCAGTCCCCCGGGACAGTTGAACACTGAAGCTTTCTTT
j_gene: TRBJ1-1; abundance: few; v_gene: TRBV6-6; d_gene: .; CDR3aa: CASTFGVTEAFF; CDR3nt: TGTGCCAGCACGTTCGGGGTCACTGAAGCTTTCTTT
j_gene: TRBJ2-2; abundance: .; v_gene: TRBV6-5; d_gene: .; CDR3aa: CASRPGLGNTGELFF; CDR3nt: TGTGCCAGCAGACCAGGGTTAGGGAACACCGGGGAGCTGTTTTTT
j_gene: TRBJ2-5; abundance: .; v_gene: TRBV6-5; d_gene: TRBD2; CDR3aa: CASSYSTSGGWQTQYF; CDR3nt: TGTGCCAGCAGTTACTCGACTAGCGGTGGATGGCAGACCCAGTACTTC
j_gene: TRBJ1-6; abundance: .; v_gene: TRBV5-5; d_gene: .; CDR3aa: CASSRQESSYNSPLHF; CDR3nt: TGTGCCAGCAGCAGACAGGAGAGCTCCTATAATTCACCCCTCCACTTT
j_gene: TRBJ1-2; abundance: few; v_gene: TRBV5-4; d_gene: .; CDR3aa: CASSGPHANYGYTF; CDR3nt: TGTGCCAGCAGTGGACCCCACGCTAACTATGGCTACACCTTC
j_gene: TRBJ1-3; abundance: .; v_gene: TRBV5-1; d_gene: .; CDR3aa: CASSLETGNTIYF; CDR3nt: TGCGCCAGCAGCTTGGAGACGGGAAACACCATATATTTT
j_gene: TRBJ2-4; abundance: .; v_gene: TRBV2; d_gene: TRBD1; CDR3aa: CASSGYSRGAKNIQYF; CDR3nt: TGTGCCAGCAGTGGTTACTCCAGGGGGGCCAAAAACATTCAGTACTTC
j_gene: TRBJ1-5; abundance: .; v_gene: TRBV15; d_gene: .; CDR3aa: CATSRVEGPQHF; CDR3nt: TGTGCCACCAGCAGAGTCGAAGGGCCCCAGCATTTT
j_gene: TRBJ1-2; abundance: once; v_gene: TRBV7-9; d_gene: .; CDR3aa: CASSLGGGAYGYTF; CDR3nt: TGTGCCAGCAGCTTAGGTGGGGGGGCCTATGGCTACACCTTC
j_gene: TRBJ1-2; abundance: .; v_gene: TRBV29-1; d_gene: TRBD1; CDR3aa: CSAEGTGF; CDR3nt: TGCAGCGCCGAGGGGACAGGCTTC
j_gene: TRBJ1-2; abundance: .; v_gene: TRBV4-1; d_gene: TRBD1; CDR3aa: CASSPGQGNYGYTF; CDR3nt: TGCGCCAGCAGCCCGGGACAGGGTAACTATGGCTACACCTTC
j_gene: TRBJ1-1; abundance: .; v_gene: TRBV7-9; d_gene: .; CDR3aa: CASSLGGTNTEAFF; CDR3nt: TGTGCCAGCAGCTTAGGGGGGACGAACACTGAAGCTTTCTTT
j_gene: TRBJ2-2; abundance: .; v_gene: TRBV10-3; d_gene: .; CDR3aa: CAISDMGGELFF; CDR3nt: TGTGCCATCAGTGACATGGGCGGGGAGCTGTTTTTT
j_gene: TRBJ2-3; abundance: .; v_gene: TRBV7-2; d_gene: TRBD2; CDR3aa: CASKGNSGGTDTQYF; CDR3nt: TGTGCCAGCAAGGGAAATAGCGGGGGCACAGATACGCAGTATTTT
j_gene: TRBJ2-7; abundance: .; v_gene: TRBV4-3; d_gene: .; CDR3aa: CASSQDWREQYF; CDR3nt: TGCGCCAGCAGCCAAGATTGGCGGGAGCAGTACTTC
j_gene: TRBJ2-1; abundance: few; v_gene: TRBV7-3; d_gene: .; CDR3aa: CASSLFEGSYNEQFF; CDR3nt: TGTGCCAGCAGCCTATTTGAGGGGAGCTACAATGAGCAGTTCTTC
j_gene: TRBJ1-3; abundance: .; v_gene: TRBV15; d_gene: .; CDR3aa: CATSREGISGNTIYF; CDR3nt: TGTGCCACCAGCAGAGAGGGGATCTCTGGAAACACCATATATTTT
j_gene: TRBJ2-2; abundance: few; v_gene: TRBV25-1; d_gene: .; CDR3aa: CASSEYGGRRSGELFF; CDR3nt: TGTGCCAGCAGTGAATATGGCGGCCGGAGATCCGGGGAGCTGTTTTTT
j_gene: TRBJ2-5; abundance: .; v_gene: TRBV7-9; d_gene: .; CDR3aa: CASSLIPGETQYF; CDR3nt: TGTGCCAGCAGCTTAATACCAGGGGAGACCCAGTACTTC
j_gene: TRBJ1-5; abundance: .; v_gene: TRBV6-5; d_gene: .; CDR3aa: CASRGRGWSNQPQHF; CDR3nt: TGTGCCAGCAGGGGCAGGGGCTGGAGCAATCAGCCCCAGCATTTT
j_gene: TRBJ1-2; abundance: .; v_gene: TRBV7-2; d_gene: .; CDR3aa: CASSLAVTNLAGYTF; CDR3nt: TGTGCCAGCAGCTTAGCAGTAACCAATCTTGCGGGCTACACCTTC
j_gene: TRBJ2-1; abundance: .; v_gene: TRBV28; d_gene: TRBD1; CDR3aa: CASSPWTGILYNEQFF; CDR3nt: TGTGCCAGCAGTCCCTGGACAGGGATTCTCTACAATGAGCAGTTCTTC
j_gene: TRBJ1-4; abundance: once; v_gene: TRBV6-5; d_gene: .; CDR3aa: CASSRKRWPNEKLFF; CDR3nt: TGTGCCAGCAGTCGTAAGCGGTGGCCTAATGAAAAACTGTTTTTT
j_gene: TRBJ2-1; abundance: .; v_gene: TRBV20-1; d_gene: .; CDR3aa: CSAQANEQFF; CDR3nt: TGCAGTGCTCAAGCCAATGAGCAGTTCTTC
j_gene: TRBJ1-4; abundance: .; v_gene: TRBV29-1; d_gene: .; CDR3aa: CSARDGTNEKLFF; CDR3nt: TGCAGCGCTAGGGACGGAACTAATGAAAAACTGTTTTTT
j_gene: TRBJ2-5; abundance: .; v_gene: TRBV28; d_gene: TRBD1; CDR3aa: CASSLVRGQETQYF; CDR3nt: TGTGCCAGCAGTTTGGTCAGGGGGCAAGAGACCCAGTACTTC
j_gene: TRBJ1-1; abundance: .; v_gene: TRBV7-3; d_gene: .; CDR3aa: CASSPLGGSHTEAFF; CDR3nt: TGTGCCAGCAGCCCATTAGGGGGGAGTCACACTGAAGCTTTCTTT